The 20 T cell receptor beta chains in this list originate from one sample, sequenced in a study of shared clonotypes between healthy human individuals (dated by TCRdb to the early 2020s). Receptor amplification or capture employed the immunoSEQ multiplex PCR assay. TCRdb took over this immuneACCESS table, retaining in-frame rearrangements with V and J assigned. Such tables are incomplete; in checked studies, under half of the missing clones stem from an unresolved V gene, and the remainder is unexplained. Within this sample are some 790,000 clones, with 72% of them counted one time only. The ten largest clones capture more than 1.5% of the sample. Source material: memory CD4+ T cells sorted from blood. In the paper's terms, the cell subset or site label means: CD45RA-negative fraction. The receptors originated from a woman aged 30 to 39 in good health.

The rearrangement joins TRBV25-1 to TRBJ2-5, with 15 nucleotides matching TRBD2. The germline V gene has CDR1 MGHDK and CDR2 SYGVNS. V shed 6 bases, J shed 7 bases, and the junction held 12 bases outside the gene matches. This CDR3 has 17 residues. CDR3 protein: CASSAQGTSGRRGTQYF. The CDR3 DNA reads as TGTGCCAGCAGCGCCCAGGGGACTAGCGGGAGGAGGGGGACCCAGTACTTC. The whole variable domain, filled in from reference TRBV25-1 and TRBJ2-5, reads EADIYQTPRYLVIGTGKKITLECSQTMGHDKMYWYQQDPGMELHLIHYSYGVNSTEKGDLSSESTVSRIRTEHFPLTLESARPSHTSQYLCASSAQGTSGRRGTQYFGPGTRLLVL.

The CDR3 DNA is TGTGCCAGCAGTGTCCAGGCAGCTAACTATGGCTACACCTTC. Protein sequence: CASSVQAANYGYTF. The chain links TRBV2 to TRBJ1-2, with no clear D. Per the germline V gene, CDR1 is SNHLY and CDR2 is FYNNEI. The CDR3 has 14 residues. Trimming took off 4 bases at V and 0 bases at J, with 9 bases between the two ends.

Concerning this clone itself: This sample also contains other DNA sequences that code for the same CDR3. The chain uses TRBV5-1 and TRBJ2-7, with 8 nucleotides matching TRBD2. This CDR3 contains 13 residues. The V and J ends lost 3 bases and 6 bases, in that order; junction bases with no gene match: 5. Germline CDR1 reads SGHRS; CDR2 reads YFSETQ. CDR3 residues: CASSSAGGAEQYF. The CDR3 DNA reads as TGCGCCAGCAGCTCGGCGGGGGGCGCCGAGCAGTACTTC.

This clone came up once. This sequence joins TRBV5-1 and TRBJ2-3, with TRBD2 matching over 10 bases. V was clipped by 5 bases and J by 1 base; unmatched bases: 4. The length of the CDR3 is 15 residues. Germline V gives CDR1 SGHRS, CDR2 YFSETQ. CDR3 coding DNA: TGCGCCAGCAGAAGCGGGAGGGTTGGCACAGATACGCAGTATTTT. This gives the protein CASRSGRVGTDTQYF.

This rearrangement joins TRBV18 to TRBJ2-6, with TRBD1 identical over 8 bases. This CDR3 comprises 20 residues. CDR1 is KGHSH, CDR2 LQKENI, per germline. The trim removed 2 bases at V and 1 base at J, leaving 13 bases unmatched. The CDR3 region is CASSPGKTGADNSGANVLTF. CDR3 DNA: TGTGCCAGCTCACCAGGGAAGACAGGGGCCGACAATTCTGGGGCCAACGTCCTGACTTTC.

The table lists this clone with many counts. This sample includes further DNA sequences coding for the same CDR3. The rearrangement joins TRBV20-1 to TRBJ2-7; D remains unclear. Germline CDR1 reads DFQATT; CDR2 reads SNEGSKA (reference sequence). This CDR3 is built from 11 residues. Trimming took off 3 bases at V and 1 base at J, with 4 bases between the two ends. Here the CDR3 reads CSASASYEQYF. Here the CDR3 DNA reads TGCAGTGCTAGTGCGTCCTACGAGCAGTACTTC.

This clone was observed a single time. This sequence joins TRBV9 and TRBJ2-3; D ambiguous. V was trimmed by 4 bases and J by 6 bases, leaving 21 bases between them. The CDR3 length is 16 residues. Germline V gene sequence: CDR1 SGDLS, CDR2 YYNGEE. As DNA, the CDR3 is TGTGCCAGCAGCTCCTGGGGTGCTAGTCTGAGGGATACGCAGTATTTT. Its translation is CASSSWGASLRDTQYF.

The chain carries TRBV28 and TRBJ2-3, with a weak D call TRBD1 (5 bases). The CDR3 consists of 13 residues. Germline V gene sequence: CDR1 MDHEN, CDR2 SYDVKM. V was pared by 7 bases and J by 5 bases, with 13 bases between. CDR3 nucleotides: TGTGCCAGCATGGCCAGGGCAGTAGATACGCAGTATTTT. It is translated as CASMARAVDTQYF.

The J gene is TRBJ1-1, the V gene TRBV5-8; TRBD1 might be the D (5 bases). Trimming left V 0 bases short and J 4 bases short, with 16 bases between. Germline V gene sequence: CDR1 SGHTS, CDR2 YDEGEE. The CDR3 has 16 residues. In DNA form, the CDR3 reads TGTGCCAGCAGCTTGGGGAAGGGTTATAGGGGCACTGAAGCTTTCTTT. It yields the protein CASSLGKGYRGTEAFF.

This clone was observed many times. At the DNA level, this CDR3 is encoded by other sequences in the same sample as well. CDR3 in amino acids: CASSFQGAYEQYF. As DNA, the CDR3 is TGTGCCAGCAGCTTCCAGGGGGCCTACGAGCAGTACTTC. The gene calls are TRBV5-5 and TRBJ2-7; 7 nucleotides align to TRBD1. The length of the CDR3 is 13 residues. Germline V CDR1 and CDR2: SGHKS, YYEKEE (reference sequence). V dropped 2 bases and J dropped 2; count of bases not matched to a gene: 1.

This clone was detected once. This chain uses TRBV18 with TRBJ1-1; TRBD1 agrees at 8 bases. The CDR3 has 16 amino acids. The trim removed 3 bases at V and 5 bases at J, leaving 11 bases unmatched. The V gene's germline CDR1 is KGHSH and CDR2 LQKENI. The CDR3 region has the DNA TGTGCCAGCTCACCCGGGACAGGACGAACGGGGACTGAAGCTTTCTTT. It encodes CASSPGTGRTGTEAFF.

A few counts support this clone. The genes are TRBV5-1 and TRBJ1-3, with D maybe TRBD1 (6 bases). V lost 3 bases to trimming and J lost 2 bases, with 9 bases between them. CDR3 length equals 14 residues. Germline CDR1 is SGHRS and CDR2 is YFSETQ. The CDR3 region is CASSYDRTGNTIYF. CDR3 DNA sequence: TGCGCCAGCAGCTATGACAGGACTGGAAACACCATATATTTT.

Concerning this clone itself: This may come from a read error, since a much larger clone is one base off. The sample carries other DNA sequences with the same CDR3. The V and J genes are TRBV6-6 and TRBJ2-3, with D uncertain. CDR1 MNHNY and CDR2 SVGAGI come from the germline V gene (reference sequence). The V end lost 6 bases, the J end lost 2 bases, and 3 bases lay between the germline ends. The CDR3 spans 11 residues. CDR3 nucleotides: TGTGCCAGCAGCTCCACAGATACGCAGTATTTT. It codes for CASSSTDTQYF.

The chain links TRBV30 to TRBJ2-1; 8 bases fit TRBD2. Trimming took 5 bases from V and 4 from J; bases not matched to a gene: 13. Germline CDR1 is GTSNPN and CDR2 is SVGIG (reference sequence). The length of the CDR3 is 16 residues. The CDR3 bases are TGTGCCTGGGCTCCCGGGAGGACTAGCAGTTACAATGAGCAGTTCTTC. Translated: CAWAPGRTSSYNEQFF.

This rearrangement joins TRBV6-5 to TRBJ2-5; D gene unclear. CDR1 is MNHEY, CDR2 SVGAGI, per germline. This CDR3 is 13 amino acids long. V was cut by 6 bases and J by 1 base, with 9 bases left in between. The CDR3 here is CASSRQFQETQYF. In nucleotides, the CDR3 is TGTGCCAGCAGCAGACAATTCCAAGAGACCCAGTACTTC.

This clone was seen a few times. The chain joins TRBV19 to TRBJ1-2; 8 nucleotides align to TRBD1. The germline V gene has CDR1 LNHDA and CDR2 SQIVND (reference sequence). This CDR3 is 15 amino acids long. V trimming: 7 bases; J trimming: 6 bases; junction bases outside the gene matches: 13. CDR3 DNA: TGTGCCAGTACCACCCGCCCGGGACAGGCTGATGGCTACACCTTC. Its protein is CASTTRPGQADGYTF.

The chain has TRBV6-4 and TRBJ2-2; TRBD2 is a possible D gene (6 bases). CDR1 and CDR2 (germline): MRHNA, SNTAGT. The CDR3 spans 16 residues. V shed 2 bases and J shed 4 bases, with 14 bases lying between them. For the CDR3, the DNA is TGTGCCAGCAGTGACCCCGAGGAGGGGACCACCGGGGAGCTGTTTTTT. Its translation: CASSDPEEGTTGELFF.

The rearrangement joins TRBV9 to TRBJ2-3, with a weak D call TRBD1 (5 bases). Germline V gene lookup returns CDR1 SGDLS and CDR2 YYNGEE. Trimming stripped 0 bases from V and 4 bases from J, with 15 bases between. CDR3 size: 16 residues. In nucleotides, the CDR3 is TGTGCCAGCAGCGTAGGCCAAACAGGTGGTGCAGATACGCAGTATTTT. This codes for CASSVGQTGGADTQYF.

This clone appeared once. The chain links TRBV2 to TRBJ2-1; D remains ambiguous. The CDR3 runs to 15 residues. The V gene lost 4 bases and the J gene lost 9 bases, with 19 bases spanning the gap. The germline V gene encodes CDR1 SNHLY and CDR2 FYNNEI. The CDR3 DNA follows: TGTGCCAGCAGTGGTGCCACCCCAGGCAGAATTGAGCAGTTCTTC. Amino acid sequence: CASSGATPGRIEQFF.

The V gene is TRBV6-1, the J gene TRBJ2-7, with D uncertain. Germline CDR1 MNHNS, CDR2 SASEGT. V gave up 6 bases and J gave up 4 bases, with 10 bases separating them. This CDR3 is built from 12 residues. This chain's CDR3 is CASSPTKYEQYF. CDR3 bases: TGTGCCAGCAGCCCAACGAAGTACGAGCAGTACTTC.